The 22 T cell receptor beta chains below come from one sample, sequenced in a study of T cells in Graves' hyperthyroidism and ophthalmopathy. RNA transcripts served as the template for amplifying TCR beta CDR3 regions. The primer set for the first-round RT-PCR of the TCR CDR3 was HTBI. MiXCR was run by TCRdb on the multiplex PCR reads, yielding one entry per CDR3 protein. The sample includes some 690,000 distinct CDR3 sequences, 15% to 20% of them seen just once. Sequenced: blood. The receptors were sampled from a man aged 45-60 years with Graves' hyperthyroidism.

This clonotype was recorded many times. The V gene is TRBV12-3 or TRBV12-4, the J gene TRBJ1-1; D is uncertain. The CDR3 sequence is 12 residues long. The V and J ends lost 7 bases and 1 base respectively, with 7 bases between them. The CDR3 sequence: CASTETNTEAFF. The CDR3 nucleotides are TGTGCCAGCACGGAGACGAACACTGAAGCTTTCTTT.

In this sample, this clonotype turned up many times. This chain joins TRBV11-2 and TRBJ2-7; 8 nucleotides line up with TRBD2. The germline V gene has CDR1 SGHAT and CDR2 FQNNGV. The CDR3 extends over 15 amino acids. V dropped 1 base and J dropped 0; count of bases not matched to a gene: 2. The CDR3 bases are TGTGCCAGCAGCTTAGGGCGGGAGGCCTCCTACGAGCAGTACTTC. Translated, it gives CASSLGREASYEQYF.

Only a few counts were recorded for this clonotype. The gene calls are TRBV27 and TRBJ1-3, with D perhaps TRBD1 (5 bases). This CDR3 has 15 amino acids. V lost 7 bases and J lost 0, with 13 bases in between. From germline, CDR1 is MNHEY and CDR2 SMNVEV (reference sequence). CDR3 sequence reads: CASKSAGISGNTIYF. In nucleotides, the CDR3 is TGTGCCAGCAAGAGTGCAGGGATCTCTGGAAACACCATATATTTT.

In its sample, this clonotype was seen many times. CDR3 DNA: TGTGCCAGCAGTGAAACAGGGATGTTGGTTCAGCCCCAGCATTTT. Translation gives CASSETGMLVQPQHF. The V and J genes are TRBV6-1 and TRBJ1-5; tentatively, D is TRBD1 (6 bases). CDR1 and CDR2 (germline): MNHNS, SASEGT. The CDR3 spans 15 residues. Trimming removed 2 bases from V and 6 bases from J, with 14 bases in between.

This clonotype occurred many times. The chain recombines TRBV28 with TRBJ1-1, with D maybe TRBD1 (5 bases). The CDR3 has 14 amino acids. Per the germline V gene, CDR1 is MDHEN and CDR2 is SYDVKM. Trimming pared 7 bases from V and 4 bases from J, leaving 16 bases between. CDR3 amino acids: CASIGGASFTEAFF. CDR3 sequence (DNA): TGTGCCAGCATTGGAGGGGCTAGTTTCACTGAAGCTTTCTTT.

The chain combines TRBV28 with TRBJ2-3; 10 bases are shared with TRBD1. The V gene end was trimmed by 7 bases and the J gene end by 1 base; junction bases not matched to a gene: 8. The CDR3 runs to 16 residues. The germline CDR1 and CDR2 sequences are MDHEN and SYDVKM. CDR3 nucleotides: TGTGCCAGCACCATTCCCGGGACAGGGGGCACAGATACGCAGTATTTT. It codes for CASTIPGTGGTDTQYF.

This clonotype appeared many times. This chain connects TRBV2 to TRBJ2-7; no clear D. V shed 4 bases and J shed 0 bases, with 7 bases lying between them. The CDR3 covers 13 residues. Germline lookup yields CDR1 SNHLY and CDR2 FYNNEI. The DNA for the CDR3 is TGTGCCAGCAGTGGGGCGGTCTCCTACGAGCAGTACTTC. Translating gives CASSGAVSYEQYF.

This clonotype has a handful of counts. The J gene is TRBJ2-5, the V gene TRBV6-5, with D perhaps TRBD2 (6 bases). Trimming took 2 bases from V and 6 from J, leaving 13 bases between them. Germline lookup yields CDR1 MNHEY and CDR2 SVGAGI. The CDR3 has 14 amino acids. CDR3 region: CASSYGGVEKTQYF. The CDR3 DNA is TGTGCCAGCAGTTACGGCGGGGTAGAGAAGACCCAGTACTTC.

At least ten counts were recorded for this clonotype. The chain carries TRBV6-5 and TRBJ1-4, with unresolved D. The CDR3 has 11 amino acids. Trimming left V 3 bases short and J 10 bases short, with 6 bases between. Germline CDR1 and CDR2: MNHEY and SVGAGI. For the CDR3, the DNA is TGTGCCAGCAGTTATCCTCCAAAACTGTTTTTT. It yields the protein CASSYPPKLFF.

This clonotype was observed a few times. The rearrangement uses TRBV19 and TRBJ1-4; tentatively, D is TRBD1 (5 bases). Germline CDR1 reads LNHDA; CDR2 reads SQIVND (reference sequence). CDR3 length: 12 residues. V was pared by 3 bases and J by 7 bases, with 6 bases between. CDR3 sequence reads: CASSMDIEKLFF. For the CDR3, the DNA is TGTGCCAGTAGTATGGACATTGAAAAACTGTTTTTT.

This clonotype was counted between two and nine times. J is TRBJ1-2 and V is TRBV7-9; D remains ambiguous. V was pared by 5 bases and J by 5 bases, with 9 bases between. Looked up from germline, CDR1 is SEHNR and CDR2 is FQNEAQ (reference sequence). The CDR3 totals 12 residues. CDR3 loop: CASSPSEYGYTF. The CDR3 nucleotides read TGTGCCAGCAGCCCGAGCGAGTATGGCTACACCTTC.

This clonotype has ten or more counts. The J gene is TRBJ1-1, the V gene TRBV7-2; no definite D call. The CDR3 spans 16 residues. Germline CDR1 is SGHTA and CDR2 is FQGNSA. Trimming left V 3 bases short and J 5 bases short, with 19 bases between. CDR3 coding DNA: TGTGCCAGCAGCTTCGGTCGGGTTAGGATGATGACTGAAGCTTTCTTT. Translating gives CASSFGRVRMMTEAFF.

This clonotype was found many times. This chain uses TRBV7-3 with TRBJ2-1, with 9 bases lining up with TRBD1. Germline lookup yields CDR1 SGHTA and CDR2 FQGTGA. Losses at the gene ends were 4 bases for V and 7 bases for J; bases not matched to a gene: 8. This CDR3 spans 15 amino acids. CDR3 loop: CASSYGTGSSNEQFF. As DNA, the CDR3 is TGTGCCAGCAGCTACGGGACAGGGAGTTCAAATGAGCAGTTCTTC.

This chain uses TRBV14 with TRBJ2-3; D perhaps matches TRBD1 (7 bases). V was trimmed by 4 bases and J by 3 bases, leaving 14 bases between them. Germline loops: CDR1 SGHDN, CDR2 FVKESK. The CDR3 is 15 amino acids. This CDR3 reads CASSPSQGRTDTQYF. In DNA form, the CDR3 reads TGTGCCAGCAGCCCGTCACAGGGGAGGACAGATACGCAGTATTTT. The full variable domain, completed using reference TRBV14 and TRBJ2-3, is EAGVTQFPSHSVIEKGQTVTLRCDPISGHDNLYWYRRVMGKEIKFLLHFVKESKQDESGMPNNRFLAERTGGTYSTLKVQPAELEDSGVYFCASSPSQGRTDTQYFGPGTRLTVL.

The J gene is TRBJ2-4, the V gene TRBV12-3 or TRBV12-4; possibly TRBD1 for D (5 bases). Trimming stripped 6 bases from V and 7 bases from J, with 13 bases between. The CDR3 covers 13 residues. CDR3 in amino acids: CASSQDSRNIQYF. DNA for the CDR3: TGTGCCAGCAGCCAAGACAGTCGGAACATTCAGTACTTC.

The genes are TRBV7-9 and TRBJ1-2; TRBD1 aligns across 10 bases. The length of the CDR3 is 15 residues. V shed 3 bases and J 4 bases; nucleotides not matched to a gene: 5. Germline CDR1 SEHNR, CDR2 FQNEAQ (reference sequence). The CDR3 nucleotides read TGTGCCAGCAGCTTTCCGGGACAGGGGATCTATGGCTACACCTTC. Translating it yields CASSFPGQGIYGYTF.

This clonotype has ten or more counts. V gene TRBV10-3 combines with J gene TRBJ2-7; 9 bases are a match to TRBD1. Germline V gives CDR1 ENHRY, CDR2 SYGVKD. The CDR3 runs 14 residues. Trimming took 11 bases from V and 5 from J; bases not matched to a gene: 13. CDR3 loop: CASNGGQGTNEQYF. DNA for the CDR3: TGTGCCTCGAACGGGGGACAGGGTACGAACGAGCAGTACTTC.

V gene TRBV19 combines with J gene TRBJ1-2; possible D gene TRBD1, 5 bases. The V gene's germline CDR1 is LNHDA and CDR2 SQIVND (reference sequence). CDR3 length equals 13 residues. The V end was cut by 3 bases, the J end by 4 bases, with 9 bases between. The CDR3 coding sequence is TGTGCCAGTAGTATTGACAGAACCTATGGCTACACCTTC. Amino acids: CASSIDRTYGYTF.

This clonotype was seen at least ten times. The J gene is TRBJ2-7, the V gene TRBV30; no clear D gene. V was clipped by 0 bases and J by 5 bases, with 8 bases between them. CDR1 GTSNPN and CDR2 SVGIG come from the germline V gene (reference sequence). The CDR3 is 12 amino acids. This CDR3 is CAWSVLLDEQYF. CDR3 DNA: TGTGCCTGGAGTGTACTTCTTGACGAGCAGTACTTC.

This clonotype was seen many times. CDR3 in DNA: TGCAGCGTCCCCGCTCAGGCACAGTCCATGAACACTGAAGCTTTCTTT. Encoded protein: CSVPAQAQSMNTEAFF. V usage is TRBV29-1 and J usage is TRBJ1-1, with D uncertain. V was pared by 6 bases and J by 0 bases, with 20 bases between. CDR1 and CDR2 from the germline V gene are SQVTM and ANQGSEA. This CDR3 is built from 16 residues.

This clonotype was observed a handful of times. This chain links TRBV9 with TRBJ1-3; D perhaps matches TRBD1 (5 bases). The CDR3 sequence is 15 residues long. Trimming shortened V by 3 bases and J by 2 bases, and 12 bases separated the two germline ends. From germline, CDR1 is SGDLS and CDR2 YYNGEE. In DNA, the CDR3 is TGTGCCAGCAGCGGGGACGGGGAAGCTGGAAACACCATATATTTT. Protein product: CASSGDGEAGNTIYF.

This clonotype was seen a handful of times. This chain connects TRBV9 to TRBJ2-3; TRBD2 aligns across 10 bases. From germline, CDR1 is SGDLS and CDR2 YYNGEE. CDR3 length: 14 amino acids. V shed 4 bases, J shed 4 bases, and the junction held 3 bases outside the gene matches. The CDR3 spells CASSLAGVSDTQYF. The CDR3 nucleotides read TGTGCCAGCAGCCTAGCGGGAGTGTCAGATACGCAGTATTTT.